A single T cell receptor beta chain is shown here with its context. With 1 base removed from V and 2 bases from J, the gap between germline ends came to 13 bases. The CDR3 is 16 amino acids. In germline, CDR1 is LGHNA, CDR2 YNFKEQ. This entry belongs to a study of T cells after somatic rescue of genetic block. Repertoires were generated with immunoSEQ multiplex PCR, while TCRdb's copy carries only in-frame clones and drops some. The sample contains 85,000 to 90,000 clones, 90% of which appear only once. The chain uses TRBV4-2 and TRBJ2-3, with D uncertain. The sequenced material came from peripheral blood mononuclear cells (PBMCs). The sequence was collected from a woman aged 18 to 35. The CDR3 DNA is TGTGCCAGCAGCCAAGTGGGTGACGGGCCCACAGATACGCAGTATTTT. Protein sequence: CASSQVGDGPTDTQYF.